These 22 T cell receptor beta chains were sequenced from one sample in a study of T cell responses to AZD1222 COVID-19 vaccine. Sequenced by immunoSEQ multiplex PCR; TCRdb stores in-frame clones only, minus some. The table shows roughly 130,000 clones, with 90% to 95% occurring only once. Sequencing used peripheral blood, obtained on day 0 of AZD1222 vaccination. The receptors shown here come from an adult in good health.

J is TRBJ2-3 and V is TRBV7-2; D perhaps matches TRBD2 (5 bases). Germline CDR1 reads SGHTA; CDR2 reads FQGNSA. The CDR3 spans 16 residues. V was clipped by 3 bases and J by 3 bases, with 16 bases between them. CDR3 region: CASSFLAQKGTDTQYF. As DNA, the CDR3 is TGTGCCAGCAGCTTCCTAGCTCAAAAGGGAACAGATACGCAGTATTTT.

The gene calls are TRBV9 and TRBJ2-2; D is possibly TRBD1 (6 bases). Trimming removed 1 base at V and 3 bases at J, with 22 bases between. From germline, CDR1 is SGDLS and CDR2 YYNGEE. The CDR3 runs 19 residues. CDR3 DNA: TGTGCCAGCAGCGTAACGCCCCGGGACAATCAACCGCACACCGGGGAGCTGTTTTTT. Protein product: CASSVTPRDNQPHTGELFF.

This chain joins TRBV27 and TRBJ1-5, with 9 positions matching TRBD1. Trimming took 5 bases from V and 1 from J; bases not matched to a gene: 3. The CDR3 totals 15 residues. In germline, CDR1 is MNHEY, CDR2 SMNVEV (reference sequence). CDR3 amino acids: CASSRQGVSNQPQHF. Here the CDR3 DNA reads TGTGCCAGCAGTCGACAGGGGGTAAGCAATCAGCCCCAGCATTTT.

This clone was seen once. This chain joins TRBV18 and TRBJ2-1; 12 positions match TRBD1. With 1 base clipped from V and 7 bases from J, the junction kept 5 bases outside the gene matches. The CDR3 spans 16 residues. The germline V gene has CDR1 KGHSH and CDR2 LQKENI. CDR3: CASSPLGTGGLNEQFF. DNA of the CDR3: TGTGCCAGCTCACCACTAGGGACAGGGGGCCTAAATGAGCAGTTCTTC.

The chain links TRBV5-5 to TRBJ2-1; a weak D match, TRBD2 (6 bases). Looked up from germline, CDR1 is SGHKS and CDR2 is YYEKEE (reference sequence). V lost 4 bases and J 2 bases, leaving 13 bases between the germline ends. The CDR3 has 15 residues. CDR3 sequence: CASSGTSSAYNEQFF. CDR3 nucleotides: TGTGCCAGCAGCGGGACTTCCTCCGCCTACAATGAGCAGTTCTTC.

The chain carries TRBV9 and TRBJ2-3, with 11 bases lining up with TRBD2. The CDR3 totals 18 residues. Germline lookup yields CDR1 SGDLS and CDR2 YYNGEE. The V segment lost 3 bases and the J segment 4 bases; nucleotides outside the gene matches: 13. The CDR3: CASSASPTSGSNPDTQYF. The DNA for the CDR3 is TGTGCCAGCAGCGCCTCGCCTACTAGCGGGAGTAACCCAGATACGCAGTATTTT.

This clone came up once. This chain uses TRBV30 with TRBJ1-1; TRBD1 aligns across 8 bases. The CDR3 spans 13 residues. The J segment lost 5 bases and the V segment lost 8 bases, leaving 10 bases of the junction unmatched. Germline CDR1 reads GTSNPN; CDR2 reads SVGIG (reference sequence). CDR3 DNA sequence: TGTGCCACCCAACAGGGGGAGTTGACTGAAGCTTTCTTT. Translation gives CATQQGELTEAFF. The entire variable domain, with the rest obtained from reference TRBV30 and TRBJ1-1, is as follows: SQTIHQWPATLVQPVGSPLSLECTVEGTSNPNLYWYRQAAGRGLQLLFYSVGIGQISSEVPQNLSASRPQDRQFILSSKKLLLSDSGFYLCATQQGELTEAFFGQGTRLTVV.

The CDR3 DNA reads TGTGCCAGCAGTCTATGGGAACAGGGGGCACACGAGCAGTACTTC. It specifies CASSLWEQGAHEQYF. The V gene is TRBV5-6, the J gene TRBJ2-7; TRBD1 matches 9 bases. Germline loops: CDR1 SGHDT, CDR2 YYEEEE. This CDR3 contains 15 residues. With V trimmed by 5 bases and J by 5 bases, 11 bases remained unmatched.

CDR3 residues: CASGQGDTDTQYF. The DNA for the CDR3 is TGTGCCAGCGGACAGGGGGACACAGATACGCAGTATTTT. V is TRBV27 and J is TRBJ2-3; 10 bases line up with TRBD1. After removal of 8 bases from V and 2 bases from J, the junction contained 1 base not matched to a gene. The germline V gene has CDR1 MNHEY and CDR2 SMNVEV (reference sequence). CDR3 length: 13 residues.

The chain joins TRBV4-2 to TRBJ1-5; the D gene is possibly TRBD1 (5 bases). Trimming pared 1 base from V and 3 bases from J, leaving 10 bases between. From germline, CDR1 is LGHNA and CDR2 YNFKEQ. The CDR3 sequence is 15 residues long. The DNA for the CDR3 is TGTGCCAGCAGCCAAGGCGGGGGAAACAATCAGCCCCAGCATTTT. Translated, it gives CASSQGGGNNQPQHF.

The rearrangement uses TRBV7-8 and TRBJ1-1, with D hard to call. The CDR3 loop spans 14 amino acids. V was shortened by 5 bases and J by 5 bases, with 15 bases between the two germline ends. Germline CDR1 and CDR2: SGHVS and FQNEAQ. The CDR3 region is CASSPLQGRTEAFF. In DNA, the CDR3 is TGTGCCAGCAGCCCTCTCCAAGGGAGGACTGAAGCTTTCTTT. The complete variable domain, with remaining parts taken from reference TRBV7-8 and TRBJ1-1, reads GAGVSQSPRYKVAKRGQDVALRCDPISGHVSLFWYQQALGQGPEFLTYFQNEAQLDKSGLPSDRFFAERPEGSVSTLKIQRTQQEDSAVYLCASSPLQGRTEAFFGQGTRLTVV.

The chain has TRBV28 and TRBJ2-3, with a possible D match to TRBD2 (5 bases). CDR3 size: 11 residues. The germline V gene has CDR1 MDHEN and CDR2 SYDVKM. V dropped 4 bases and J dropped 6 bases, with 5 bases sitting between them. CDR3 sequence reads: CASSWRDTQYF. In nucleotides, the CDR3 is TGTGCCAGCAGTTGGAGGGATACGCAGTATTTT.

The chain links TRBV3-1 (or the pseudogene TRBV3-2) to TRBJ2-1; D possibly matches TRBD1 or TRBD2 (5 bases each). Germline assignment: CDR1 LGHDT and CDR2 YNNKEL (reference sequence). V was trimmed by 5 bases and J by 5 bases, leaving 19 bases between them. This CDR3 region has 16 residues. This CDR3 reads CASSTAGWGRDNEQFF. The CDR3 bases are TGTGCCAGCAGCACGGCGGGTTGGGGACGAGACAATGAGCAGTTCTTC.

In this sample, this clone turned up once. This chain joins TRBV6-2 or TRBV6-3 and TRBJ1-2; D is possibly TRBD1 (6 bases). Trimming removed 5 bases from V and 4 bases from J, with 8 bases in between. Germline V CDR1 and CDR2: MNHEY, SVGEGT. The CDR3 sequence is 12 residues long. The chain's CDR3 is CASSDRFYGYTF. DNA of the CDR3: TGTGCCAGCAGTGACAGGTTCTATGGCTACACCTTC.

The rearrangement links TRBV6-2 or TRBV6-3 to TRBJ2-7; 12 bases match TRBD2. Germline lookup yields CDR1 MNHEY and CDR2 SVGEGT. The V and J ends lost 2 bases and 2 bases, in that order; junction bases with no gene match: 7. This CDR3 spans 17 amino acids. This CDR3 is CASSYPASGREAYEQYF. CDR3 nucleotides: TGTGCCAGCAGTTACCCGGCTAGCGGGAGGGAGGCCTACGAGCAGTACTTC.

The gene calls are TRBV24-1 and TRBJ1-2; D is possibly TRBD1 (5 bases). There are 16 residues in the CDR3. Germline V gene data show CDR1 as KGHDR and CDR2 as SFDVKD. V dropped 0 bases and J dropped 2 bases, with 12 bases sitting between them. In nucleotides, the CDR3 is TGTGCCACCAGTGATTTGCTCGCCAGGGCCAACTATGGCTACACCTTC. It codes for CATSDLLARANYGYTF.

The chain couples TRBV6-1 to TRBJ1-2; no firm D call. V gave up 1 base and J gave up 4 bases, with 7 bases separating them. CDR1 and CDR2 (germline): MNHNS, SASEGT. The CDR3 consists of 13 residues. CDR3 DNA: TGTGCCAGCAGTGAAGGGCTAGGCTATGGCTACACCTTC. Protein product: CASSEGLGYGYTF.

The V and J genes are TRBV30 and TRBJ2-1; 11 positions match TRBD2. The germline V gene encodes CDR1 GTSNPN and CDR2 SVGIG (reference sequence). The CDR3 runs to 15 residues. Unmatched junction bases numbered 4, after V lost 0 bases and J lost 6 bases. CDR3 sequence: CAWSVSGRVGNEQFF. CDR3 nucleotides: TGTGCCTGGAGTGTTAGCGGGAGGGTCGGCAATGAGCAGTTCTTC.

The J gene is TRBJ2-2, the V gene TRBV7-2; 8 nucleotides align to TRBD2. V was pared by 1 base and J by 5 bases, with 6 bases of the junction left unmatched. The CDR3 loop spans 16 amino acids. Germline V gives CDR1 SGHTA, CDR2 FQGNSA. The DNA for the CDR3 is TGTGCCAGCAGCTTAGTCGGACTAGCCGGTACCGGGGAGCTGTTTTTT. Translated, it gives CASSLVGLAGTGELFF.

A remark on this clone: Other nucleotide sequences from this sample produce the same CDR3. The chain has TRBV19 and TRBJ1-5; no reliable D call. CDR1 is LNHDA and CDR2 is SQIVND in the germline V gene (reference sequence). V lost 1 base, J lost 0 bases, and 4 bases lay in between. CDR3 length equals 14 residues. The CDR3 DNA reads TGTGCCAGTAGTATAGGGAATAGCAATCAGCCCCAGCATTTT. Translation gives CASSIGNSNQPQHF. The full variable domain, its missing parts supplied by reference TRBV19 and TRBJ1-5, is DGGITQSPKYLFRKEGQNVTLSCEQNLNHDAMYWYRQDPGQGLRLIYYSQIVNDFQKGDIAEGYSVSREKKESFPLTVTSAQKNPTAFYLCASSIGNSNQPQHFGDGTRLSIL.

Here the CDR3 reads CASSVFQGQDAFF. CDR3 nucleotides: TGTGCCAGCAGCGTATTTCAGGGGCAGGACGCTTTCTTT. V and J are TRBV9 and TRBJ1-1; D is perhaps TRBD1 (6 bases). The CDR3 consists of 13 residues. Looked up from germline, CDR1 is SGDLS and CDR2 is YYNGEE. V dropped 1 base and J dropped 11 bases, with 15 bases sitting between them.

This clone is a singleton in its sample. The chain employs TRBV18 and TRBJ1-2, with 9 nucleotides matching TRBD1. V was pared by 6 bases and J by 5 bases, with 7 bases of the junction left unmatched. The CDR3 totals 14 residues. The germline CDR1 and CDR2 sequences are KGHSH and LQKENI. DNA of the CDR3: TGTGCCAGCTCGCCGGGACAGGGAGGATATGGCTACACCTTC. This encodes CASSPGQGGYGYTF.